The source of this TCR beta chain is a study of T-cell memory formation after mild COVID-19. Across the study: Largely donor-specific sequence clusters came from a couple of donors.

The sample holds one count of this clonotype. Its specificity is not known. Study conclusions and caveats: CD4+ contracting clones lay mainly in CM and EM, CD8+ ones in EMRA. Clones that contracted from day 15 to 85 had balanced CD4/CD8; later expanders were CD4+ biased.

After 5'RACE with constant-segment primers, TCR alpha and TCR beta cDNA libraries carrying sample barcodes and UMIs were obtained. TCRdb ran MiXCR on the 5' RACE reads and lists one entry per CDR3 protein. The data show hundreds of thousands of distinct CDR3 sequences, roughly 25% seen once. The TCR originated in an adult woman who had mild COVID-19 (a few samples of this study predate the infection). Cell type and time point are not known. Sequencing was done on a sample of PBMCs or a T cell subset sorted from them (not recorded which).

The CDR3 here is CASTEDTSGRFF. The CDR3 DNA sequence: TGTGCCAGCACCGAGGACACCTCTGGGAGGTTCTTC. The chain carries TRBV6-1 and TRBJ2-1; D is tentatively TRBD1 or TRBD2 (5 bases each). The CDR3 totals 12 residues. Trimming removed 7 bases from V and 15 bases from J, with 19 bases in between. Germline values: CDR1 MNHNS, CDR2 SASEGT.